The 24 T cell receptor beta chains below all came from one sample that was sequenced in a study of cytomegalovirus exposure and HLA in healthy donors. TCRdb's table, derived via immunoSEQ multiplex PCR, lists solely in-frame clones and lacks some. The sample carries fewer than 200,000 clones, roughly nine tenths recorded once. The material sequenced was PBMCs. These receptors were collected from a woman aged 30 to 39 in good health and CMV-seronegative.

The table lists this clone with a count of one. The chain couples TRBV5-5 to TRBJ2-1; 8 nucleotides align to TRBD2. The germline V gene has CDR1 SGHKS and CDR2 YYEKEE (reference sequence). This CDR3 comprises 15 residues. The V and J ends lost 4 bases and 3 bases, in that order; junction bases with no gene match: 6. The CDR3 region is CASSPRGTSYNEQFF. The CDR3 coding sequence is TGTGCCAGCAGCCCAAGGGGGACTAGCTACAATGAGCAGTTCTTC.

V usage is TRBV5-1 and J usage is TRBJ1-2, with 8 bases aligning to TRBD1. This CDR3 spans 14 amino acids. Germline trimming cut 0 bases from V and 5 bases from J; bases unmatched to any gene: 3. Germline CDR1 and CDR2: SGHRS and YFSETQ. The CDR3 coding sequence is TGCGCCAGCAGCTTGGAGGGGACAGGTTATGGCTACACCTTC. It yields the protein CASSLEGTGYGYTF. Filled out from reference TRBV5-1 and TRBJ1-2, the complete variable domain reads KAGVTQTPRYLIKTRGQQVTLSCSPISGHRSVSWYQQTPGQGLQFLFEYFSETQRNKGNFPGRFSGRQFSNSRSEMNVSTLELGDSALYLCASSLEGTGYGYTFGSGTRLTVV.

This clone was detected once. This chain connects TRBV5-1 to TRBJ2-5; 7 positions match TRBD2. The length of the CDR3 is 15 residues. CDR1 and CDR2 (germline): SGHRS, YFSETQ. Trimming took 0 bases from V and 5 from J; bases not matched to a gene: 7. The CDR3 sequence: CASSLVDGRTETQYF. The CDR3 DNA reads as TGCGCCAGCAGCTTGGTTGACGGGAGGACGGAGACCCAGTACTTC.

V gene TRBV30 combines with J gene TRBJ2-7; 10 bases are a match to TRBD1. J lost 7 bases, V lost 3 bases, and 9 bases had no gene match. The CDR3 spans 14 residues. CDR1 GTSNPN and CDR2 SVGIG come from the germline V gene (reference sequence). The CDR3 reads CAWSSGTGVWEQYF. CDR3 nucleotide sequence: TGTGCCTGGAGCTCCGGGACAGGGGTGTGGGAGCAGTACTTC.

The chain has TRBV5-1 and TRBJ2-7; tentative D call: TRBD2 (6 bases). In germline, CDR1 is SGHRS, CDR2 YFSETQ. The CDR3 sequence is 14 residues long. The V end lost 0 bases, the J end lost 4 bases, and 11 bases lay between the germline ends. For the CDR3, the DNA is TGCGCCAGCAGCTTGGGCGGGGTCAAATACGAGCAGTACTTC. Encoded protein: CASSLGGVKYEQYF.

This clone was seen only once. The V call is TRBV18, the J call TRBJ2-3; the D gene is possibly TRBD2 (6 bases). This CDR3 is 15 amino acids long. With 3 bases removed from V and 2 bases from J, the gap between germline ends came to 12 bases. The germline CDR1 and CDR2 sequences are KGHSH and LQKENI. CDR3 in DNA: TGTGCCAGCTCACCTGGAGGAGGGCCCACAGATACGCAGTATTTT. It encodes CASSPGGGPTDTQYF. The complete variable domain, with remaining parts taken from reference TRBV18 and TRBJ2-3, reads NAGVMQNPRHLVRRRGQEARLRCSPMKGHSHVYWYRQLPEEGLKFMVYLQKENIIDESGMPKERFSAEFPKEGPSILRIQQVVRGDSAAYFCASSPGGGPTDTQYFGPGTRLTVL.

The chain employs TRBV12-5 and TRBJ1-1, with no clear D. There are 13 residues in the CDR3. V shed 3 bases and J shed 1 base, with 6 bases lying between them. CDR1 and CDR2 (germline): LGHNT, FRNRAP. CDR3 protein: CASGLRENTEAFF. In DNA form, the CDR3 reads TGTGCTAGTGGTTTAAGAGAGAACACTGAAGCTTTCTTT.

The chain joins TRBV5-1 to TRBJ2-5; 7 bases are a match to TRBD2. CDR1 is SGHRS, CDR2 YFSETQ, per germline. Unmatched junction bases numbered 0, after V lost 5 bases and J lost 5 bases. The length of the CDR3 is 11 residues. CDR3 coding DNA: TGCGCCAGCAGGCGGGGGGAGACCCAGTACTTC. This translates into CASRRGETQYF.

This chain uses TRBV25-1 with TRBJ1-4, with TRBD1 matching 9 bases. J gave up 8 bases and V 4 bases, and 8 bases lay outside the gene matches. Germline lookup yields CDR1 MGHDK and CDR2 SYGVNS. The CDR3 has 15 residues. CDR3 nucleotide sequence: TGTGCCAGCAGTGGATCGGGGACAGGGTCAGAAAAACTGTTTTTT. Amino acid sequence: CASSGSGTGSEKLFF.

This clone was observed once. The CDR3 DNA is TGCGCCAGCAGACAGGGGATCCTCTATGGCTACACCTTC. This sequence encodes CASRQGILYGYTF. V is TRBV4-1 and J is TRBJ1-2, with 7 bases lining up with TRBD1. The V gene end was trimmed by 6 bases and the J gene end by 4 bases; junction bases not matched to a gene: 5. Germline CDR1 and CDR2: MGHRA and YSYEKL. The CDR3 totals 13 residues.

The gene calls are TRBV19 and TRBJ1-2; D is unresolved. Trimming shortened V by 10 bases and J by 4 bases, and 7 bases separated the two germline ends. CDR3 length: 10 amino acids. Germline-derived CDR1 and CDR2 are LNHDA and SQIVND (reference sequence). DNA of the CDR3: TGTGCCACTAACAGCTATGGCTACACCTTC. This encodes CATNSYGYTF.

V usage is TRBV5-6 and J usage is TRBJ1-1; D is unclear. Trimming pared 2 bases from V and 6 bases from J, leaving 11 bases between. This CDR3 comprises 13 residues. Germline V gives CDR1 SGHDT, CDR2 YYEEEE. This CDR3 reads CASSFSVGPEAFF. CDR3 nucleotides: TGTGCCAGCAGCTTCTCGGTCGGACCTGAAGCTTTCTTT. The whole variable domain, remainder taken from reference TRBV5-6 and TRBJ1-1, is DAGVTQSPTHLIKTRGQQVTLRCSPKSGHDTVSWYQQALGQGPQFIFQYYEEEERQRGNFPDRFSGHQFPNYSSELNVNALLLGDSALYLCASSFSVGPEAFFGQGTRLTVV.

This clone appeared a single time. The gene calls are TRBV7-9 and TRBJ2-5; 10 bases are a match to TRBD2. J lost 5 bases, V lost 2 bases, and 2 bases had no gene match. CDR1 is SEHNR and CDR2 is FQNEAQ in the germline V gene (reference sequence). The CDR3 spans 14 residues. The CDR3 DNA follows: TGTGCCAGCAGCTTAACACTAGCGGGGGAGACCCAGTACTTC. Translation: CASSLTLAGETQYF.

This clone has more than one count but fewer than ten. The chain employs TRBV4-3 and TRBJ1-5; D gene uncertain. The CDR3 sequence is 16 residues long. V lost 0 bases, J lost 0 bases, and 9 bases lay in between. Looked up from germline, CDR1 is LGHNA and CDR2 is YSLEER. In DNA form, the CDR3 reads TGCGCCAGCAGCCAAGAACTGGGGAATAGCAATCAGCCCCAGCATTTT. Its protein product is CASSQELGNSNQPQHF.

The genes are TRBV29-1 and TRBJ2-3; unclear D gene. The V gene's germline CDR1 is SQVTM and CDR2 ANQGSEA. This CDR3 is built from 15 residues. The V and J ends lost 0 bases and 2 bases respectively, with 12 bases between them. CDR3 coding DNA: TGCAGCGTTGAAGATGAGGTTTGGGACACAGATACGCAGTATTTT. Translating it yields CSVEDEVWDTDTQYF.

V and J are TRBV4-3 and TRBJ2-1; 11 bases fit TRBD2. The CDR3 is 14 residues long. Germline V gene sequence: CDR1 LGHNA, CDR2 YSLEER. The J segment lost 10 bases and the V segment lost 4 bases, leaving 6 bases of the junction unmatched. CDR3 sequence: CASSRLGTSGEQFF. CDR3 DNA sequence: TGCGCCAGCAGCCGGCTCGGGACTAGCGGCGAGCAGTTCTTC.

DNA for the CDR3: TGTGCCAGCAGACCTGGGGGACCCCGGAAGTTCTTC. This codes for CASRPGGPRKFF. The chain combines TRBV2 with TRBJ2-1; D may be TRBD1 or TRBD2 (5 bases each). Germline CDR1 is SNHLY and CDR2 is FYNNEI. Deletions cut 6 bases from V and 14 bases from J, with 17 bases between. This CDR3 region has 12 residues.

This clone was seen a few times. The V gene is TRBV11-2, the J gene TRBJ2-4, with 7 bases matching TRBD1. Trimming took 3 bases from V and 2 from J; bases not matched to a gene: 7. The CDR3 is made up of 16 amino acids. Germline V gene sequence: CDR1 SGHAT, CDR2 FQNNGV. CDR3 amino acids: CASSFPSTGPKNIQYF. The CDR3 bases are TGTGCCAGCAGCTTCCCATCGACAGGGCCCAAAAACATTCAGTACTTC. Full variable domain (remainder filled in from reference TRBV11-2 and TRBJ2-4): EAGVAQSPRYKIIEKRQSVAFWCNPISGHATLYWYQQILGQGPKLLIQFQNNGVVDDSQLPKDRFSAERLKGVDSTLKIQPAKLEDSAVYLCASSFPSTGPKNIQYFGAGTRLSVL.

The chain couples TRBV4-1 to TRBJ2-7; 7 bases fit TRBD1. The CDR3 covers 15 residues. V shed 1 base, J shed 2 bases, and the junction held 5 bases outside the gene matches. From germline, CDR1 is MGHRA and CDR2 YSYEKL. CDR3: CASSQVPQGAYEQYF. As DNA, the CDR3 is TGCGCCAGCAGCCAAGTTCCGCAGGGGGCCTACGAGCAGTACTTC.

The chain couples TRBV4-3 to TRBJ2-1; D call uncertain. The CDR3 runs 13 residues. With 4 bases removed from V and 7 bases from J, the gap between germline ends came to 11 bases. Germline lookup yields CDR1 LGHNA and CDR2 YSLEER. The CDR3 nucleotides are TGCGCCAGCAGCCTACGCAGCTGGAATGAGCAGTTCTTC. Its translation: CASSLRSWNEQFF.

V usage is TRBV5-8 and J usage is TRBJ1-2; D is unclear. V was shortened by 5 bases and J by 0 bases, with 20 bases between the two germline ends. There are 17 residues in the CDR3. CDR1 is SGHTS, CDR2 YDEGEE, per germline. The CDR3 region is CASSNNIVIGANYGYTF. CDR3 nucleotides: TGTGCCAGCAGTAACAACATCGTAATAGGAGCTAACTATGGCTACACCTTC.

The chain has TRBV29-1 and TRBJ1-2; no reliable D call. The CDR3 runs 17 residues. Germline loops: CDR1 SQVTM, CDR2 ANQGSEA. With 0 bases removed from V and 0 bases from J, the gap between germline ends came to 17 bases. The CDR3 loop is CSVEDDIAAGPNYGYTF. The CDR3 DNA sequence: TGCAGCGTTGAAGACGATATCGCCGCCGGCCCTAACTATGGCTACACCTTC. Full variable domain (remainder filled in from reference TRBV29-1 and TRBJ1-2): SAVISQKPSRDICQRGTSLTIQCQVDSQVTMMFWYRQQPGQSLTLIATANQGSEATYESGFVIDKFPISRPNLTFSTLTVSNMSPEDSSIYLCSVEDDIAAGPNYGYTFGSGTRLTVV.

This chain joins TRBV5-1 and TRBJ2-5; maybe TRBD2 (6 bases). Trimming took 0 bases from V and 4 from J, leaving 10 bases between them. CDR1 SGHRS and CDR2 YFSETQ come from the germline V gene. The CDR3 totals 14 residues. The DNA of the CDR3 is TGCGCCAGCAGCTTGGTAGCGGTGGGAGAGACCCAGTACTTC. This codes for CASSLVAVGETQYF.

The chain links TRBV5-1 to TRBJ2-5; D gene uncertain. V was trimmed by 3 bases and J by 4 bases, leaving 10 bases between them. The CDR3 has 13 residues. Per germline, CDR1 SGHRS and CDR2 YFSETQ. The DNA for the CDR3 is TGCGCCAGCAGCTCCCTCCCGCGAGAGACCCAGTACTTC. Translating it yields CASSSLPRETQYF.